Following are 19 T cell receptor beta chains from one sample sequenced in a study of shared clonotypes between healthy human individuals. As defined, naive CD8 cells were CD45RO-negative and positively selected for CCR7, with terminally differentiated effector memory CD45RA+ cells excluded. Clones were read by immunoSEQ multiplex PCR, and TCRdb kept only the in-frame ones, dropping some. The sample lists about 2.1 million clones; 80% to 95% were seen once. The sequencing sample was made of naive CD8+ T cells from PBMCs. The receptors come from a man aged 18 to 30 in good health. Some clones in this sample may be carry-over from other donors' samples.

The gene calls are TRBV28 and TRBJ2-7; no definite D call. Germline-derived CDR1 and CDR2 are MDHEN and SYDVKM. The CDR3 sequence is 14 residues long. Trimming removed 7 bases from V and 0 bases from J, with 13 bases in between. CDR3 residues: CASTTPRISYEQYF. In DNA form, the CDR3 reads TGTGCCAGCACGACTCCCCGTATCTCCTACGAGCAGTACTTC. Full variable domain (rest looked up from reference TRBV28 and TRBJ2-7): DVKVTQSSRYLVKRTGEKVFLECVQDMDHENMFWYRQDPGLGLRLIYFSYDVKMKEKGDIPEGYSVSREKKERFSLILESASTNQTSMYLCASTTPRISYEQYFGPGTRLTVT.

Notes on this clone: The sample has other DNA sequences that encode this CDR3 too. This rearrangement joins TRBV5-1 to TRBJ1-1; D is ambiguous. V dropped 2 bases and J dropped 0 bases, with 8 bases sitting between them. The CDR3 covers 14 residues. CDR1 and CDR2 from the germline V gene are SGHRS and YFSETQ. CDR3 residues: CASSLLGMNTEAFF. The CDR3 DNA sequence: TGCGCCAGCAGCTTACTGGGAATGAACACTGAAGCTTTCTTT.

This clone appeared once. The sample contains more than one DNA sequence encoding this CDR3. The J gene is TRBJ2-3, the V gene TRBV19; no definite D call. The CDR3 runs to 13 residues. Trimming cost V 4 bases and J 2 bases, with 7 bases left between them. Germline V gene lookup returns CDR1 LNHDA and CDR2 SQIVND (reference sequence). The DNA of the CDR3 is TGTGCCAGTAGTACCCGGCTCACAGATACGCAGTATTTT. This translates into CASSTRLTDTQYF.

V usage is TRBV6-5 and J usage is TRBJ2-7; no reliable D call. Trimming took off 0 bases at V and 5 bases at J, with 5 bases between the two ends. The germline gives CDR1 MNHEY, CDR2 SVGAGI. This CDR3 spans 12 amino acids. The CDR3 is CASSYSPDEQYF. DNA of the CDR3: TGTGCCAGCAGTTACTCCCCGGACGAGCAGTACTTC.

The chain joins TRBV5-4 to TRBJ2-7; 9 nucleotides agree with TRBD1. Trimming took 4 bases from V and 2 from J; bases not matched to a gene: 7. CDR3 length: 15 residues. The germline gives CDR1 SGHNT, CDR2 YYREEE (reference sequence). The CDR3 sequence is CASSQSGTGTYEQYF. In DNA form, the CDR3 reads TGTGCCAGCAGCCAATCCGGGACAGGGACCTACGAGCAGTACTTC.

This rearrangement joins TRBV13 to TRBJ2-3; 12 nucleotides match TRBD2. This CDR3 contains 16 residues. The junction had 4 bases not matched to a gene; V was cut back by 4 bases and J by 2 bases. Per germline, CDR1 PRHDT and CDR2 FYEKMQ (reference sequence). The CDR3 DNA is TGTGCCAGCAGCTCCGGACTAGCGGGGAACACAGATACGCAGTATTTT. As protein: CASSSGLAGNTDTQYF.

This chain links TRBV25-1 with TRBJ2-5; D gene unclear. CDR3 length: 16 residues. V was pared by 1 base and J by 3 bases, with 15 bases between. The germline gives CDR1 MGHDK, CDR2 SYGVNS. CDR3 nucleotides: TGTGCCAGCAGTGAATTGGGCATACTGAGAAAAGAGACCCAGTACTTC. The encoded protein is CASSELGILRKETQYF.

This clone was seen only once. V gene TRBV9 combines with J gene TRBJ2-2; D may match TRBD1 or TRBD2 (5 bases each). Trimming pared 0 bases from V and 4 bases from J, leaving 7 bases between. This CDR3 spans 14 amino acids. CDR1 is SGDLS, CDR2 YYNGEE, per germline. CDR3 protein: CASSVGGVTGELFF. In DNA, the CDR3 is TGTGCCAGCAGCGTAGGAGGGGTCACCGGGGAGCTGTTTTTT.

V is TRBV25-1 and J is TRBJ2-7; D gene ambiguous. The CDR3 runs 12 residues. Germline V CDR1 and CDR2: MGHDK, SYGVNS. V was trimmed by 4 bases and J by 2 bases, leaving 6 bases between them. This CDR3 is CASSAAAYEQYF. The CDR3 DNA reads TGTGCCAGCAGTGCAGCAGCCTACGAGCAGTACTTC.

CDR3 sequence reads: CASRTTGWANEKLFF. Written as DNA, the CDR3 is TGTGCCAGCAGAACCACAGGGTGGGCTAATGAAAAACTGTTTTTT. This chain joins TRBV6-5 and TRBJ1-4; tentatively, D is TRBD1 (6 bases). The CDR3 contains 15 residues. Trimming took 6 bases from V and 3 from J, leaving 14 bases between them. Germline V gene lookup returns CDR1 MNHEY and CDR2 SVGAGI.

The genes are TRBV5-6 and TRBJ1-4; TRBD1 agrees at 8 bases. Germline V lookup: CDR1 SGHDT, CDR2 YYEEEE. This CDR3 is 15 amino acids long. V lost 4 bases to trimming and J lost 7 bases; unmatched junction nucleotides: 9. CDR3 residues: CASSPIQGAVEKLFF. CDR3 in DNA: TGTGCCAGCAGCCCTATCCAGGGGGCAGTTGAAAAACTGTTTTTT.

V and J are TRBV9 and TRBJ2-7; 9 nucleotides match TRBD2. Germline V gene sequence: CDR1 SGDLS, CDR2 YYNGEE. The CDR3 consists of 15 residues. V gave up 2 bases and J gave up 2 bases; unmatched junction bases: 5. The CDR3 region has the DNA TGTGCCAGCAGCGTTTCAGCGGGAGGCACCTACGAGCAGTACTTC. Translation gives CASSVSAGGTYEQYF.

This chain links TRBV4-1 with TRBJ2-7; 9 nucleotides match TRBD2. Trimming removed 3 bases from V and 6 bases from J; junction bases left unmatched: 15. CDR1 MGHRA and CDR2 YSYEKL come from the germline V gene. This CDR3 comprises 17 residues. CDR3 nucleotides: TGCGCCAGCAGCCATACAAAAGGGACTAGCAAAATGATCGAGCAGTACTTC. Its translation: CASSHTKGTSKMIEQYF.

This clone was counted only a few times. This chain joins TRBV6-1 and TRBJ2-6, with a tentative D call TRBD2 (6 bases). V was cut by 4 bases and J by 2 bases, with 6 bases left in between. CDR3 size: 14 residues. Germline lookup yields CDR1 MNHNS and CDR2 SASEGT. Here the CDR3 DNA reads TGTGCCAGCAGTGGACTAGCTGGGGCCAACGTCCTGACTTTC. Translation: CASSGLAGANVLTF.

The chain recombines TRBV5-1 with TRBJ1-2, with D unresolved. The V end was cut by 1 base, the J end by 0 bases, with 7 bases between. CDR3 length: 14 residues. CDR1 is SGHRS and CDR2 is YFSETQ in the germline V gene. In nucleotides, the CDR3 is TGCGCCAGCAGCTTGAATGGTGCTAACTATGGCTACACCTTC. Its translation: CASSLNGANYGYTF.

The chain joins TRBV5-1 to TRBJ1-3, with D unresolved. There are 14 residues in the CDR3. Per the germline V gene, CDR1 is SGHRS and CDR2 is YFSETQ. Deletions cut 2 bases from V and 0 bases from J, with 6 bases between. The CDR3 loop reads CASSFASSGNTIYF. The CDR3 DNA reads as TGCGCCAGCAGCTTTGCCAGCTCTGGAAACACCATATATTTT. The full variable domain, its missing parts supplied by reference TRBV5-1 and TRBJ1-3, is KAGVTQTPRYLIKTRGQQVTLSCSPISGHRSVSWYQQTPGQGLQFLFEYFSETQRNKGNFPGRFSGRQFSNSRSEMNVSTLELGDSALYLCASSFASSGNTIYFGEGSWLTVV.

As for this clone: The same CDR3 also results from other DNA sequences found in this sample. V gene TRBV28 combines with J gene TRBJ1-2; D remains ambiguous. The CDR3 sequence is 14 residues long. Germline lookup yields CDR1 MDHEN and CDR2 SYDVKM. With 2 bases removed from V and 4 bases from J, the gap between germline ends came to 11 bases. For the CDR3, the DNA is TGTGCCAGCAGTTTACGGGGATTAGGCTATGGCTACACCTTC. This encodes CASSLRGLGYGYTF.

This rearrangement joins TRBV27 to TRBJ1-5, with D maybe TRBD1 (6 bases). CDR3 size: 14 residues. CDR1 and CDR2 from the germline V gene are MNHEY and SMNVEV (reference sequence). The ends were cut back, 6 bases at V and 5 bases at J, with 14 bases in the middle. The CDR3 spells CASSPWDTYQPQHF. The CDR3, as DNA: TGTGCCAGCAGCCCCTGGGACACATATCAGCCCCAGCATTTT.

The chain links TRBV27 to TRBJ1-2, with D possibly matching TRBD1 (5 bases). Trimming took 5 bases from V and 5 from J, leaving 24 bases between them. The CDR3 is 17 residues long. Germline values: CDR1 MNHEY, CDR2 SMNVEV (reference sequence). The CDR3 region has the DNA TGTGCCAGCAGTCCTACGTTAAGGGCCGGGGAGGGGTATGGCTACACCTTC. It is translated as CASSPTLRAGEGYGYTF.